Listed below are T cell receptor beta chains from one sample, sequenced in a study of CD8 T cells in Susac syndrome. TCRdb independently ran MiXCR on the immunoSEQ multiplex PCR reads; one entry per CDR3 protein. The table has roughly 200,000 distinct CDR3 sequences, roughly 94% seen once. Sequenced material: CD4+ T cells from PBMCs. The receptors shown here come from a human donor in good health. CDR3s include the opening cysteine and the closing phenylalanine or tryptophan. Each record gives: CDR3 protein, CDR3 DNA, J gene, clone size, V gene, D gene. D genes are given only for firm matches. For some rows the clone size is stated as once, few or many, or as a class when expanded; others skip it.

CDR3: CASSVDSGSYEQYF
DNA: TGCGCCAGCAGCGTGGACTCGGGGAGCTACGAGCAGTACTTC
J: TRBJ2-7
size: -
V: TRBV5-1
D: -

CDR3: CASSFPDRETQYF
DNA: TGTGCCAGCAGTTTCCCGGACCGGGAGACCCAGTACTTC
J: TRBJ2-5
size: once
V: TRBV28
D: -

CDR3: CASRSLTRDIGKSYEQYF
DNA: TGTGCCAGCAGGAGTTTAACCCGGGATATTGGAAAGAGCTACGAGCAGTACTTC
J: TRBJ2-7
size: -
V: TRBV2
D: -

CDR3: CASSLPRGEQYF
DNA: TGTGCCAGCAGTTTGCCTCGGGGCGAGCAGTACTTC
J: TRBJ2-7
size: once
V: TRBV27
D: -

CDR3: CSVGGTGREQYF
DNA: TGCAGCGTTGGGGGGACAGGGCGCGAGCAGTACTTC
J: TRBJ2-7
size: -
V: TRBV29-1
D: TRBD1

CDR3: CSASEGVLEQFF
DNA: TGCAGTGCTAGCGAGGGAGTTCTTGAGCAGTTCTTC
J: TRBJ2-1
size: -
V: TRBV20-1
D: -

CDR3: CASSPRRNTEAFF
DNA: TGTGCCAGCAGCCCCAGAAGGAACACTGAAGCTTTCTTT
J: TRBJ1-1
size: -
V: TRBV27
D: -

CDR3: CSATGVRGEKLFF
DNA: TGCAGTGCGACAGGGGTCCGCGGTGAAAAACTGTTTTTT
J: TRBJ1-4
size: -
V: TRBV20-1
D: TRBD1

CDR3: CASSATAGNNEQFF
DNA: TGTGCCAGCAGTGCGACAGCGGGGAACAATGAGCAGTTCTTC
J: TRBJ2-1
size: -
V: TRBV12-3/TRBV12-4
D: TRBD2

CDR3: CSRGQGQYF
DNA: TGCAGCCGGGGGCAGGGGCAGTACTTC
J: TRBJ2-7
size: -
V: TRBV29-1
D: -

CDR3: CSVEGQYF
DNA: TGCAGCGTTGAAGGGCAGTACTTC
J: TRBJ2-7
size: -
V: TRBV29-1
D: -

CDR3: CASSLALTLNYGYTF
DNA: TGTGCCAGCAGCTTAGCGCTAACACTTAACTATGGCTACACCTTC
J: TRBJ1-2
size: -
V: TRBV7-2
D: -

CDR3: CASSVRRSSTEAFF
DNA: TGTGCCAGCAGTGTGCGCCGGTCGAGCACTGAAGCTTTCTTT
J: TRBJ1-1
size: -
V: TRBV6-2/TRBV6-3
D: -

CDR3: CASTQVGIYEQYF
DNA: TGTGCCAGCACCCAGGTTGGGATCTACGAGCAGTACTTC
J: TRBJ2-7
size: -
V: TRBV6-2/TRBV6-3
D: -

CDR3: CASSSAPSTYEQYF
DNA: TGTGCCAGCAGCTCCGCTCCATCCACCTACGAGCAGTACTTC
J: TRBJ2-7
size: -
V: TRBV7-2
D: -

CDR3: CASSLPGQGTDTQYF
DNA: TGTGCCAGCAGTCTCCCGGGACAGGGCACAGATACGCAGTATTTT
J: TRBJ2-3
size: -
V: TRBV28
D: TRBD1

CDR3: CASSSIAGGTDTQYF
DNA: TGTGCCAGCAGCTCCATAGCGGGAGGCACAGATACGCAGTATTTT
J: TRBJ2-3
size: -
V: TRBV7-9
D: TRBD2

CDR3: CATSTARNTGELFF
DNA: TGTGCCACCAGTACGGCCAGGAACACCGGGGAGCTGTTTTTT
J: TRBJ2-2
size: few
V: TRBV24-1
D: -

CDR3: CATSRDRSGHEQYF
DNA: TGTGCCACCAGCAGGGACAGATCCGGGCACGAGCAGTACTTC
J: TRBJ2-7
size: -
V: TRBV15
D: -

CDR3: CASSQQLHEQFF
DNA: TGTGCCAGCAGCCAACAGTTGCATGAGCAGTTCTTC
J: TRBJ2-1
size: -
V: TRBV7-8
D: -

CDR3: CSVALRQGSNEQFF
DNA: TGCAGCGTTGCCCTCCGACAGGGTTCCAATGAGCAGTTCTTC
J: TRBJ2-1
size: -
V: TRBV29-1
D: TRBD1

CDR3: CASSSYVGLAFRETQYF
DNA: TGTGCCAGCAGCTCCTACGTGGGACTAGCGTTTCGAGAGACCCAGTACTTC
J: TRBJ2-5
size: -
V: TRBV7-2
D: TRBD2

CDR3: CSAIRGRGTDTQYF
DNA: TGCAGTGCTATCAGGGGGCGAGGCACAGATACGCAGTATTTT
J: TRBJ2-3
size: -
V: TRBV20-1
D: TRBD1

CDR3: CASTPSGANVLTF
DNA: TGTGCCAGCACTCCTTCAGGGGCCAACGTCCTGACTTTC
J: TRBJ2-6
size: -
V: TRBV3-1
D: -

CDR3: CSVGGAFEAFF
DNA: TGCAGCGTTGGAGGGGCTTTCGAAGCTTTCTTT
J: TRBJ1-1
size: -
V: TRBV29-1
D: -

CDR3: CASSPIDEQYF
DNA: TGTGCCAGCAGCCCCATCGACGAGCAGTACTTC
J: TRBJ2-7
size: -
V: TRBV6-5
D: -

CDR3: CASSPPNAYEQYF
DNA: TGTGCCAGCTCACCACCAAACGCCTACGAGCAGTACTTC
J: TRBJ2-7
size: -
V: TRBV18
D: -

CDR3: CSARDWNSRIRGNQPQHF
DNA: TGCAGTGCTAGAGATTGGAACTCTCGGATCAGGGGCAATCAGCCCCAGCATTTT
J: TRBJ1-5
size: -
V: TRBV20-1
D: -

CDR3: CASSARDRLAAGELFF
DNA: TGTGCCAGCAGTGCCCGGGACAGGTTGGCGGCCGGGGAGCTGTTTTTT
J: TRBJ2-2
size: -
V: TRBV2
D: TRBD1

CDR3: CASSFGSGFSETQYF
DNA: TGTGCCAGCAGTTTTGGGTCCGGTTTTTCGGAGACCCAGTACTTC
J: TRBJ2-5
size: -
V: TRBV12-3/TRBV12-4
D: -

CDR3: CSVPREGDEQFF
DNA: TGCAGCGTTCCGCGGGAGGGTGATGAGCAGTTCTTC
J: TRBJ2-1
size: -
V: TRBV29-1
D: TRBD2

CDR3: CSVVSGRSSYNEQFF
DNA: TGCAGCGTTGTCAGTGGGAGGAGCTCCTACAATGAGCAGTTCTTC
J: TRBJ2-1
size: -
V: TRBV29-1
D: -

CDR3: CSVTGTDNYEQYF
DNA: TGCAGCGTTACCGGGACGGACAACTACGAGCAGTACTTC
J: TRBJ2-7
size: -
V: TRBV29-1
D: -

CDR3: CASSPGTGWYEQYF
DNA: TGTGCCAGCAGCCCCGGGACAGGGTGGTACGAGCAGTACTTC
J: TRBJ2-7
size: -
V: TRBV9
D: TRBD1

CDR3: CSARGYTLAVTGTQYF
DNA: TGCAGTGCTAGAGGTTATACACTAGCGGTCACAGGGACCCAGTACTTC
J: TRBJ2-5
size: once
V: TRBV20-1
D: TRBD2